This record looks at one TCR beta chain sequence and its context. Its antigen remains unidentified. This sample was taken from a study of somatic mutations in cytotoxic T cells in rheumatoid arthritis. Across the whole study: A roughly 32 ml EDTA sample of patient blood was drawn right after diagnosis, before any treatment.

Per the original data handling: Patient CD8+ clones exceeding 1% seldom corresponded to published virus-specific TCRB sequences. Libraries were prepared by immunoSEQ multiplex PCR; TCRdb keeps only in-frame clonotypes and omits some of them. That table furnishes V, J and clone size, whereas the DNA furnished D and trimming. The sample lists approximately 13,000 clones; around 78% were seen once. Study-level findings and limits: A largest CD8+ clone above 20% of CD8+ cells occurred in about an eighth of the 65 patients.

The TCR sequence derives from an adult with rheumatoid arthritis. Input material: CD8+ T cells sorted from blood.

The CDR3 loop reads CASSYPSGQGVETQYF. Written as DNA, the CDR3 is TGTGCCAGCAGCTACCCTAGCGGGCAGGGGGTAGAGACCCAGTACTTC. The V and J genes are TRBV7-2 and TRBJ2-5; a weak D match, TRBD2 (8 bases). Germline CDR1 and CDR2: SGHTA and FQGNSA. Trimming removed 4 bases from V and 4 bases from J, with 19 bases in between. The CDR3 has 16 amino acids.